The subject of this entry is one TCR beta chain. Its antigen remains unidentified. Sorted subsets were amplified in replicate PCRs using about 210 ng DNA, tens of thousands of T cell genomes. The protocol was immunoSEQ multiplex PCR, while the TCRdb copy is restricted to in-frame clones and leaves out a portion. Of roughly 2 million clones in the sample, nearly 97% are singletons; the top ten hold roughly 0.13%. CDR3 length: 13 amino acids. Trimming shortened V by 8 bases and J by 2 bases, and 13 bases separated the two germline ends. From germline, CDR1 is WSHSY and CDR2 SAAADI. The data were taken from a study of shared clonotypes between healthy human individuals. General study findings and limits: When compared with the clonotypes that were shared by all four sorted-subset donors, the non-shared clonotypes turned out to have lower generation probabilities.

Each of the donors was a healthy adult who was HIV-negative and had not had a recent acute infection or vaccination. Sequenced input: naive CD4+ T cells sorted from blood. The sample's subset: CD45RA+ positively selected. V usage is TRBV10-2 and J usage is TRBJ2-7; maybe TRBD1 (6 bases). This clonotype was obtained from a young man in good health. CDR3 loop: CASATGSTYEQYF. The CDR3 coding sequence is TGCGCCAGCGCGACAGGCTCCACCTACGAGCAGTACTTC.